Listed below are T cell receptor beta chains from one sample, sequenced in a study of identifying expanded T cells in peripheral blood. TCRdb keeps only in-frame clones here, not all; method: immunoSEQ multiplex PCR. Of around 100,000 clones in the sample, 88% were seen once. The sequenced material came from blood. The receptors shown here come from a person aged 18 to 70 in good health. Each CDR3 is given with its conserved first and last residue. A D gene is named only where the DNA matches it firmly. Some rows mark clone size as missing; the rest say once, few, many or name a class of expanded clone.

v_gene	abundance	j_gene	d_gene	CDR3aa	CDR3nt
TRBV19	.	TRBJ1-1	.	CASSISGHSNTEAFF	TGTGCCAGTAGTATTAGCGGACACTCGAACACTGAAGCTTTCTTT
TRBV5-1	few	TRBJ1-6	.	CASSTEGRPGTPLHF	TGCGCCAGCAGCACCGAGGGACGGCCCGGGACACCCCTCCACTTT
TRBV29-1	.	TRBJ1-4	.	CSVTGGEKLFF	TGCAGCGTGACCGGAGGGGAAAAACTGTTTTTT
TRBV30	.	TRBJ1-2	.	CAWSSLGVSLSNYGYTF	TGTGCCTGGAGTTCCCTGGGCGTCAGCCTCTCTAACTATGGCTACACCTTC
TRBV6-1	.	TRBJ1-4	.	CASSEVGGEGEKLFF	TGTGCCAGCAGTGAAGTGGGAGGGGAGGGCGAAAAACTGTTTTTT
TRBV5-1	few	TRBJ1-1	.	CASSTQGMNTEAFF	TGCGCCAGCAGCACCCAGGGGATGAACACTGAAGCTTTCTTT
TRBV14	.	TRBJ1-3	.	CASSQRSGNTIYF	TGTGCCAGCAGCCAGCGCTCTGGAAACACCATATATTTT
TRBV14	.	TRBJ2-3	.	CASSRLTMGSALIPSDTQYF	TGTGCCAGCAGCCGCTTAACCATGGGTTCGGCCCTTATCCCCTCAGATACGCAGTATTTT
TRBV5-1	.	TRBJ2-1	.	CASNSGIYNEQFF	TGCGCCAGCAATTCTGGGATCTACAATGAGCAGTTCTTC
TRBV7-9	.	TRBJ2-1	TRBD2	CASSFPGLAQYNEQFF	TGTGCCAGCAGCTTCCCGGGACTAGCCCAATACAATGAGCAGTTCTTC
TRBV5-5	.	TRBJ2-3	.	CASSLGWRNTDTQYF	TGTGCCAGCAGCTTGGGGTGGAGAAACACAGATACGCAGTATTTT
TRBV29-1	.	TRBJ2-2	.	CSVVVGTGELFF	TGCAGCGTTGTTGTCGGCACCGGGGAGCTGTTTTTT
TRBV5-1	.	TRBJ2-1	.	CASSLAGGNEQFF	TGCGCCAGCAGCTTGGCCGGGGGCAATGAGCAGTTCTTC
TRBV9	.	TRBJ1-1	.	CASSVGVANTEAFF	TGTGCCAGCAGCGTAGGCGTAGCTAACACTGAAGCTTTCTTT
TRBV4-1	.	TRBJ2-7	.	CASSQDLNYEQYF	TGCGCCAGCAGCCAAGACCTCAACTACGAGCAGTACTTC
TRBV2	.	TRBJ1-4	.	CASSVDWGQGLGSEKLFF	TGTGCCAGCAGTGTCGATTGGGGGCAGGGTCTGGGTAGTGAAAAACTGTTTTTT
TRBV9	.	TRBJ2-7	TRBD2	CASSVGPLAGDYEQYF	TGTGCCAGCAGCGTAGGACCACTAGCGGGAGACTACGAGCAGTACTTC
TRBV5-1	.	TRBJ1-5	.	CASSLEGGSNNQPQHF	TGCGCCAGCAGCTTGGAAGGGGGATCTAACAATCAGCCCCAGCATTTT
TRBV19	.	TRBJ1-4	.	CASSIWTAGFNEKLFF	TGTGCCAGTAGTATTTGGACAGCTGGCTTTAATGAAAAACTGTTTTTT